These 20 T cell receptor beta chains originate from one sample sequenced in a study of T cells in Graves' hyperthyroidism and ophthalmopathy. TCR beta CDR3 sequences were amplified from RNA transcripts. The study used the HTBI primer set for a first-round RT-PCR of the TCR CDR3. TCRdb re-derived calls from the multiplex PCR reads in MiXCR, one entry per CDR3 protein. The data show roughly 380,000 distinct CDR3 sequences, about 14% seen once. The source material was blood. The receptors come from a man aged 25-40 years with Graves' hyperthyroidism that later progressed to Graves' ophthalmopathy.

Remarks on this clonotype: One end of the junction fails to match germline, which may point to a read error. This rearrangement joins TRBV6-1 to TRBJ2-6; D is undetermined. This CDR3 is 15 amino acids long. In germline, CDR1 is MNHNS, CDR2 SASEGT. The CDR3 loop reads CASSPGGSGTNVLTF. CDR3 DNA: TGTGCCAGCAGTCCCGGTGGCTCTGGGACCAACGTCCTGACTTTC.

This clonotype was counted between two and nine times. The chain uses TRBV4-1 and TRBJ1-5, with D unclear. Germline values: CDR1 MGHRA, CDR2 YSYEKL. V was trimmed by 4 bases and J by 3 bases, leaving 16 bases between them. The CDR3 has 16 amino acids. The CDR3 loop reads CASSRIAVRDNQPQHF. CDR3 in DNA: TGCGCCAGCAGCCGAATAGCCGTCCGGGACAATCAGCCCCAGCATTTT.

The chain joins TRBV7-2 to TRBJ1-3; TRBD1 might be the D (5 bases). V lost 3 bases and J 6 bases, leaving 9 bases between the germline ends. The CDR3 sequence is 13 residues long. Germline CDR1 reads SGHTA; CDR2 reads FQGNSA. In nucleotides, the CDR3 is TGTGCCAGCAGCTTGGGACCGATAAACACCATATATTTT. Translation gives CASSLGPINTIYF.

The chain links TRBV7-9 to TRBJ2-6; D perhaps matches TRBD2 (5 bases). Germline values: CDR1 SEHNR, CDR2 FQNEAQ (reference sequence). This CDR3 spans 17 amino acids. Trimming took 0 bases from V and 0 from J, leaving 9 bases between them. This CDR3 reads CASSLARRGSGANVLTF. CDR3 coding DNA: TGTGCCAGCAGCTTAGCCCGTCGGGGCTCTGGGGCCAACGTCCTGACTTTC.

This clonotype was counted many times. The chain has TRBV13 and TRBJ2-3; D not resolved. With 0 bases removed from V and 0 bases from J, the gap between germline ends came to 13 bases. In germline, CDR1 is PRHDT, CDR2 FYEKMQ (reference sequence). This CDR3 comprises 17 residues. DNA for the CDR3: TGTGCCAGCAGCTTAGGCCTGGGCGTTGTTAGCACAGATACGCAGTATTTT. It yields the protein CASSLGLGVVSTDTQYF. The whole variable domain, remainder taken from reference TRBV13 and TRBJ2-3, is AAGVIQSPRHLIKEKRETATLKCYPIPRHDTVYWYQQGPGQDPQFLISFYEKMQSDKGSIPDRFSAQQFSDYHSELNMSSLELGDSALYFCASSLGLGVVSTDTQYFGPGTRLTVL.

The chain is built from TRBV4-1 and TRBJ2-1; D may be TRBD2 (5 bases). CDR3 length equals 18 residues. V was shortened by 4 bases and J by 8 bases, with 27 bases between the two germline ends. From germline, CDR1 is MGHRA and CDR2 YSYEKL. CDR3 loop: CASSRQTPGSGAWDEQFF. CDR3 coding DNA: TGCGCCAGCAGCCGCCAAACACCTGGGAGCGGTGCGTGGGATGAGCAGTTCTTC.

This clonotype turned up a few times. The chain links TRBV18 to TRBJ2-3; 8 bases align to TRBD2. This CDR3 has 13 residues. Germline trimming cut 3 bases from V and 6 bases from J; bases unmatched to any gene: 2. CDR1 and CDR2 (germline): KGHSH, LQKENI. This chain's CDR3 is CASSPVAGDTQYF. CDR3 sequence (DNA): TGTGCCAGCTCACCCGTAGCGGGGGATACGCAGTATTTT.

Many counts were recorded for this clonotype. The rearrangement links TRBV6-1 to TRBJ1-5, with 7 bases fitting TRBD1. The CDR3 contains 15 residues. With 8 bases clipped from V and 0 bases from J, the junction kept 7 bases outside the gene matches. The germline V gene encodes CDR1 MNHNS and CDR2 SASEGT. The chain's CDR3 is CASARGSNSNQPQHF. CDR3 DNA sequence: TGTGCCAGCGCCAGGGGGTCTAATAGCAATCAGCCCCAGCATTTT.

There are many counts of this clonotype. V is TRBV28 and J is TRBJ2-7; D gene ambiguous. Germline-derived CDR1 and CDR2 are MDHEN and SYDVKM. The length of the CDR3 is 13 residues. Trimming removed 6 bases from V and 4 bases from J, with 13 bases in between. The CDR3 is CASSPGHIYEQYF. In nucleotides, the CDR3 is TGTGCCAGCAGCCCCGGGCATATTTACGAGCAGTACTTC.

This clonotype was observed at least ten times. The gene calls are TRBV2 and TRBJ2-5; TRBD1 is a possible D gene (6 bases). Deletions cut 8 bases from V and 4 bases from J, with 20 bases between. This CDR3 is 15 amino acids long. CDR1 is SNHLY and CDR2 is FYNNEI in the germline V gene. The CDR3 DNA follows: TGTGCCAGCGGGGGCAAACAGGGCCCCTTAGAGACCCAGTACTTC. This translates into CASGGKQGPLETQYF.

The V call is TRBV10-3, the J call TRBJ1-3, with 7 bases identical to TRBD1. The germline CDR1 and CDR2 sequences are ENHRY and SYGVKD. With V trimmed by 7 bases and J by 8 bases, 11 bases remained unmatched. CDR3 length: 14 residues. The CDR3: CAINPTGVADTIYF. For the CDR3, the DNA is TGTGCCATCAACCCTACAGGGGTTGCGGACACCATATATTTT.

The chain couples TRBV6-1 to TRBJ2-1; D unresolved. Trimming took 5 bases from V and 9 from J, leaving 8 bases between them. The germline CDR1 and CDR2 sequences are MNHNS and SASEGT. CDR3 size: 11 residues. The CDR3 loop reads CASSRRSEQFF. In DNA form, the CDR3 reads TGTGCCAGCAGTAGAAGGAGTGAGCAGTTCTTC.

This clonotype was seen at least ten times. This sequence joins TRBV6-5 and TRBJ2-7; 8 nucleotides align to TRBD1. Losses at the gene ends were 0 bases for V and 0 bases for J; bases not matched to a gene: 10. Germline V gene sequence: CDR1 MNHEY, CDR2 SVGAGI. The CDR3 is made up of 18 amino acids. Written as DNA, the CDR3 is TGTGCCAGCAGTTACTCGGGAACCCGACAGGGGACCTCCTACGAGCAGTACTTC. This encodes CASSYSGTRQGTSYEQYF.

This clonotype was picked up many times. The rearrangement joins TRBV12-3 or TRBV12-4 to TRBJ2-5; D is ambiguous. The V gene lost 2 bases and the J gene lost 4 bases, with 11 bases spanning the gap. The CDR3 sequence is 14 residues long. The DNA for the CDR3 is TGTGCCAGCAGTTTATTACCAGAAGCAGAGACCCAGTACTTC. This sequence encodes CASSLLPEAETQYF.

Points on this clonotype: A much larger clonotype is one base distant, so this may be a read error. The missing conserved phenylalanine or tryptophan at the end of this CDR3 makes a read error likely. The gene calls are TRBV7-8 and TRBJ2-1; D tentatively reads TRBD1 or TRBD2 (5 bases each). The germline V and J ends were trimmed by 5 bases and 0 bases, with 11 bases remaining between them. There are 15 residues in the CDR3. Germline-derived CDR1 and CDR2 are SGHVS and FQNEAQ. As DNA, the CDR3 is TGTGCCAGCAGCAAGGCAGGGAGCTCCTACAATGAGCAGTTCTGC. As protein: CASSKAGSSYNEQFC.

J is TRBJ2-7 and V is TRBV7-9; 8 bases are shared with TRBD1. Germline trimming cut 5 bases from V and 2 bases from J; bases unmatched to any gene: 11. This CDR3 comprises 16 residues. The V gene's germline CDR1 is SEHNR and CDR2 FQNEAQ (reference sequence). The CDR3 spells CASSIRPGQETYEQYF. The CDR3 nucleotides are TGTGCCAGCAGCATCCGCCCGGGACAGGAAACCTACGAGCAGTACTTC.

This clonotype was found a few times. The chain employs TRBV20-1 and TRBJ1-1; D call uncertain. Germline lookup yields CDR1 DFQATT and CDR2 SNEGSKA (reference sequence). This CDR3 contains 12 residues. With 3 bases removed from V and 7 bases from J, the gap between germline ends came to 12 bases. CDR3 in DNA: TGCAGTGCTAGGCCCGGTCGCTTTGAAGCTTTCTTT. Translated, it gives CSARPGRFEAFF.

Turning to this clonotype: A read error is likely, as this CDR3 ends without the conserved phenylalanine or tryptophan. This chain connects TRBV5-5 to TRBJ2-3; 9 bases align to TRBD2. The CDR3 is made up of 15 amino acids. Germline V lookup: CDR1 SGHKS, CDR2 YYEKEE (reference sequence). V was clipped by 4 bases and J by 3 bases; unmatched bases: 6. The CDR3 reads CASSPSSGVTDTQYC. CDR3 nucleotides: TGTGCCAGCAGCCCCTCTAGCGGGGTTACAGATACGCAGTATTGT.

This clonotype has at least ten counts. V is TRBV3-1 and J is TRBJ2-1, with D perhaps TRBD2 (6 bases). The CDR3 has 14 amino acids. CDR1 and CDR2 (germline): LGHDT, YNNKEL (reference sequence). The V and J ends lost 3 bases and 7 bases respectively, with 13 bases between them. CDR3 region: CASSHRDLANEQFF. Written as DNA, the CDR3 is TGTGCCAGCAGCCACCGGGACCTAGCGAATGAGCAGTTCTTC.

This clonotype was recorded at least ten times. The CDR3 DNA follows: TGCAGCGTTGAACCGAGGATGATCTATGGCTACACCTTC. Translated, it gives CSVEPRMIYGYTF. The chain links TRBV29-1 to TRBJ1-2; the D is unclear. The CDR3 runs 13 residues. Looked up from germline, CDR1 is SQVTM and CDR2 is ANQGSEA. V lost 2 bases and J lost 4, with 11 bases in between. The entire variable domain, with the rest obtained from reference TRBV29-1 and TRBJ1-2, is as follows: SAVISQKPSRDICQRGTSLTIQCQVDSQVTMMFWYRQQPGQSLTLIATANQGSEATYESGFVIDKFPISRPNLTFSTLTVSNMSPEDSSIYLCSVEPRMIYGYTFGSGTRLTVV.